This entry lists 21 T cell receptor beta chains sequenced from one sample in a study of CXCR3-negative and CXCR3-positive naive CD8 T cells. Overall study results and limits: TRB CDR3s were more hydrophobic in CXCR3-positive than in CXCR3-negative naive cells.

UMI-labeled 5' RACE yielded the TRB cDNA libraries. TCRdb reprocessed the 5' RACE reads and reports one entry per CDR3 protein, with no DNA. This sample lists around 84,000 distinct CDR3 sequences; its ten largest clones have 0.82%. Their cognate antigens are unknown. Sequencing was carried out using naive CXCR3+ CD8+ T cells from blood. Subset defined: CD45RO-CCR7+CD27+CD95- naive CD8+ T cells expressing CXCR3 (TNR3+). These receptors were taken from a human donor in good health. Some clones in this sample may be carry-over from other donors' samples.

This chain uses TRBV7-7 with TRBJ2-5. The CDR3 is 16 amino acids. Germline lookup yields CDR1 SSHAT and CDR2 FNYEAQ (reference sequence). This chain's CDR3 is CASSSKAHRHAETQYF.

This rearrangement joins TRBV9 to TRBJ2-2; the TRBD1 assignment by TCRdb is unverifiable without DNA. CDR3 size: 16 residues. CDR1 SGDLS and CDR2 YYNGEE come from the germline V gene. The CDR3 protein is CASSVGQTGGTGELFF.

This chain connects TRBV20-1 to TRBJ2-3. The CDR3 runs to 13 residues. Germline V CDR1 and CDR2: DFQATT, SNEGSKA (reference sequence). CDR3 sequence reads: CSARDYRGQKQYF.

V is TRBV29-1 and J is TRBJ1-1. The CDR3 loop spans 13 amino acids. Germline V CDR1 and CDR2: SQVTM, ANQGSEA. CDR3: CSVDSLMNTEAFF.

The chain is built from TRBV3-1 and TRBJ2-5; TCRdb's D gene call, TRBD1, goes unchecked for lack of DNA. Germline V gene sequence: CDR1 LGHDT, CDR2 YNNKEL (reference sequence). This CDR3 has 15 amino acids. CDR3 amino acids: CASSQESPFQETQYF.

The V and J genes are TRBV11-3 and TRBJ2-2. CDR1 and CDR2 (germline): SGHNT, YENEEA. The CDR3 contains 16 residues. CDR3 sequence reads: CASSPRRASDTGELFF.

V usage is TRBV12-3 or TRBV12-4 and J usage is TRBJ2-7. The CDR3 is 14 residues long. This CDR3 reads CASSLGGGPYEQYF.

V and J are TRBV4-1 and TRBJ2-3; the TCRdb call, TRBD2, lacks DNA for checking. The CDR3 is made up of 17 amino acids. Germline values: CDR1 MGHRA, CDR2 YSYEKL. The CDR3 here is CASSQVLSSGRGDTQYF.

The chain combines TRBV5-1 with TRBJ1-1. The CDR3 extends over 14 amino acids. In germline, CDR1 is SGHRS, CDR2 YFSETQ. CDR3 sequence reads: CASSSGLRNTEAFF.

The chain is built from TRBV19 and TRBJ2-7; TCRdb's D call of TRBD1 is untestable without DNA. The CDR3 is 15 amino acids. The germline CDR1 and CDR2 sequences are LNHDA and SQIVND (reference sequence). The CDR3 reads CASSVGQGYTYEQYF.

The chain recombines TRBV29-1 with TRBJ2-3; TCRdb lists TRBD2, though no DNA is available to test this call. The CDR3 length is 13 residues. CDR1 SQVTM and CDR2 ANQGSEA come from the germline V gene. CDR3: CSVEPDYDDTQYF.

The rearrangement links TRBV7-9 to TRBJ2-5; TCRdb gives TRBD2 as the D gene, but with no DNA this cannot be confirmed. CDR3 length: 15 residues. Germline CDR1 is SEHNR and CDR2 is FQNEAQ (reference sequence). CDR3 amino acids: CASSFGTSEKETQYF.

This chain links TRBV6-5 with TRBJ1-1; TCRdb names TRBD1, which stays unverified in the absence of DNA. The germline V gene encodes CDR1 MNHEY and CDR2 SVGAGI. The CDR3 has 14 amino acids. Here the CDR3 reads CASSYNRGGGEAFF.

This chain joins TRBV15 and TRBJ2-7; TCRdb names TRBD1, which stays unverified in the absence of DNA. There are 15 residues in the CDR3. Germline V lookup: CDR1 LNHNV, CDR2 YYDKDF (reference sequence). The CDR3 loop is CATSQQGGEAYEQYF.

This sequence joins TRBV12-3 or TRBV12-4 and TRBJ2-5; the TRBD1 assignment by TCRdb is unverifiable without DNA. The CDR3 spans 15 residues. CDR3 in amino acids: CASSPGPGVLKTQYF.

The V call is TRBV12-3 or TRBV12-4, the J call TRBJ2-1. CDR3 length equals 13 residues. The CDR3 loop is CASTERRYNEQFF.

The CDR3 sequence is CAWSDSTWDTLGNSPLHF. V usage is TRBV30 and J usage is TRBJ1-6; the D call of TRBD1 rests on TCRdb alone, since no DNA is present to check it. CDR1 is GTSNPN and CDR2 is SVGIG in the germline V gene (reference sequence). The CDR3 contains 18 residues.

The chain recombines TRBV28 with TRBJ1-1. This CDR3 contains 15 residues. Per the germline V gene, CDR1 is MDHEN and CDR2 is SYDVKM. This CDR3 reads CASSSPMEMNTEAFF.

The chain couples TRBV5-1 to TRBJ1-4; TCRdb outputs TRBD1, but without DNA this stays unchecked. This CDR3 has 14 residues. The V gene's germline CDR1 is SGHRS and CDR2 YFSETQ. This chain's CDR3 is CASSLTGVREKLFF.

The CDR3 spells CASSATGRSSYEQYF. The chain combines TRBV2 with TRBJ2-7; lacking DNA, the TRBD1 call made by TCRdb goes unchecked. The CDR3 covers 15 residues. Germline CDR1 is SNHLY and CDR2 is FYNNEI.

The chain combines TRBV6-1 with TRBJ2-1; TCRdb picks TRBD2, but there is no DNA to check that call. This CDR3 region has 15 residues. CDR1 is MNHNS, CDR2 SASEGT, per germline. The CDR3 region is CASSEAGLEPNEQFF.